This T cell receptor (beta chain) stems from a study of control samples from healthy donors and cancer patients. This CDR3 region has 12 residues. Trimming pared 5 bases from V and 13 bases from J, leaving 17 bases between. Here immunoSEQ multiplex PCR was the method, and the copy in TCRdb shows in-frame clones only, minus some. The sample includes tens of thousands of clones, over 85% of them seen just once. The chain combines TRBV12-3 or TRBV12-4 with TRBJ1-2; the D gene is possibly TRBD1 (6 bases). This TCR was sampled from a young man with colorectal cancer. Sequenced: PBMCs. CDR3 in amino acids: CASSLLQGVATF. The DNA of the CDR3 is TGTGCCAGCAGTCTCTTACAGGGTGTTGCCACCTTC.